This T cell receptor (beta chain) was recovered during a study of blood T cell repertoires in COVID-19. Whole-study context: The United States, Italy and Spain were the sources of the acute and convalescent COVID-19 samples.

Everyone who took part was roughly 18 to 89 years old, and they came from about two dozen US areas. Trimming at V came to 1 base and at J to 0 bases, leaving 6 bases not matched to a gene. The CDR3 totals 17 residues. CDR1 and CDR2 (germline): MNHEY, SMNVEV (reference sequence). As processed by the authors: Quantification of nucleated cells was approximated via reference gene primer amplification. The assay was immunoSEQ multiplex PCR, and TCRdb's table has in-frame clones only and misses some. The DNA gave D and trimming, while V, J and clone size come from that table. Of approximately 260,000 clones in the sample, 88% were seen once.

The sample was PBMCs or T cells enriched from blood (not recorded which). J is TRBJ2-1 and V is TRBV27, with 7 bases identical to TRBD2. The source is a woman between 35 and 50 years old with acute COVID-19. CDR3 DNA sequence: TGTGCCAGCAGTTTATTGTGGAGCGGGACCTCCTACAATGAGCAGTTCTTC. This gives the protein CASSLLWSGTSYNEQFF.